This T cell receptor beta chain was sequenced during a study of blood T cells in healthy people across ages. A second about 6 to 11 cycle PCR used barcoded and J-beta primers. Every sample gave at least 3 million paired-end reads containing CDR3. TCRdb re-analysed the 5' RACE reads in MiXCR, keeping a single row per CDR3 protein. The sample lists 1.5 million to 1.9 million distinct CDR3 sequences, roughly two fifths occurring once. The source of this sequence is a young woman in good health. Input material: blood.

The CDR3 DNA sequence: TGTGCCAGCGGCTTTGCAGCGGGAGGGTACAATGAGCAGTTCTTC. It encodes CASGFAAGGYNEQFF. This chain connects TRBV2 to TRBJ2-1; 10 positions agree with TRBD2. Looked up from germline, CDR1 is SNHLY and CDR2 is FYNNEI. J was trimmed by 4 bases and V by 8 bases; bases with no gene match: 8. This CDR3 region has 15 residues. Drawing the rest from reference TRBV2 and TRBJ2-1, the complete variable domain is EPEVTQTPSHQVTQMGQEVILRCVPISNHLYFYWYRQILGQKVEFLVSFYNNEISEKSEIFDDQFSVERPDGSNFTLKIRSTKLEDSAMYFCASGFAAGGYNEQFFGPGTRLTVL.